A selection of T cell receptor beta chains follows, all from one sample in a study of CD8 T cells in Susac syndrome. TCRdb passed the immunoSEQ multiplex PCR reads through MiXCR, listing each CDR3 protein once. This table has about 2,300 distinct CDR3 sequences, more than 65% appearing once. The material sequenced was CD8+ TEMRA cells from PBMCs. The receptors shown here come from a human donor with Susac syndrome. CDR3s include the opening cysteine and the closing phenylalanine or tryptophan. Each record gives: J gene, V gene, CDR3 length, clone size, D gene, CDR3 protein, CDR3 DNA. The D gene is left open where the match is weak. Expanded clones get a size class; other rows say once, few or many, or leave the size out.

j_gene: TRBJ2-2
v_gene: TRBV7-3
len: 14
abundance: few
d_gene: TRBD2
CDR3aa: CASSSWEGSGELFF
CDR3nt: TGTGCCAGCAGCTCATGGGAGGGGTCCGGGGAGCTGTTTTTT

j_gene: TRBJ1-4
v_gene: TRBV5-6
len: 17
abundance: .
d_gene: TRBD1
CDR3aa: CASSSPSDRVPNEKLFF
CDR3nt: TGTGCCAGCAGCTCCCCCTCGGACAGGGTACCGAATGAAAAACTGTTTTTT

j_gene: TRBJ1-5
v_gene: TRBV2
len: 15
abundance: few
d_gene: TRBD1
CDR3aa: CASSPDRAGNQPQHF
CDR3nt: TGTGCCAGCAGTCCCGACAGGGCCGGCAATCAGCCCCAGCATTTT

j_gene: TRBJ1-1
v_gene: TRBV20-1
len: 11
abundance: .
d_gene: .
CDR3aa: CSARAQGSAFF
CDR3nt: TGCAGTGCTAGAGCCCAAGGCTCGGCTTTCTTT

j_gene: TRBJ1-6
v_gene: TRBV12-3/TRBV12-4
len: 14
abundance: .
d_gene: .
CDR3aa: CASRERGSDSPLHF
CDR3nt: TGTGCCAGCAGGGAAAGGGGGTCGGATTCACCCCTCCACTTT

j_gene: TRBJ2-1
v_gene: TRBV7-9
len: 15
abundance: .
d_gene: TRBD2
CDR3aa: CASSLRGGPTDEQFF
CDR3nt: TGTGCCAGCAGCTTGCGGGGGGGCCCGACCGATGAGCAGTTCTTC

j_gene: TRBJ2-1
v_gene: TRBV20-1
len: 12
abundance: .
d_gene: .
CDR3aa: CSANEGAHEQFF
CDR3nt: TGCAGTGCTAACGAGGGCGCCCATGAGCAGTTCTTC

j_gene: TRBJ2-1
v_gene: TRBV28
len: 14
abundance: few
d_gene: .
CDR3aa: CASSSPQIYNEQFF
CDR3nt: TGTGCCAGCAGCTCCCCACAGATTTACAATGAGCAGTTCTTC

j_gene: TRBJ1-5
v_gene: TRBV6-2/TRBV6-3
len: 18
abundance: .
d_gene: TRBD1
CDR3aa: CASSYSTGQGNSNQPQHF
CDR3nt: TGTGCCAGCAGTTACTCAACCGGACAGGGGAATAGCAATCAGCCCCAGCATTTT

j_gene: TRBJ2-5
v_gene: TRBV27
len: 16
abundance: few
d_gene: TRBD2
CDR3aa: CASSYTGRGQQETQYF
CDR3nt: TGTGCCAGCAGTTATACCGGGAGGGGCCAACAAGAGACCCAGTACTTC

j_gene: TRBJ2-2
v_gene: TRBV21-1
len: 16
abundance: once
d_gene: .
CDR3aa: CASSTWDRGAPGSCFF
CDR3nt: .

j_gene: TRBJ1-2
v_gene: TRBV7-9
len: 15
abundance: .
d_gene: .
CDR3aa: CASSLAPRWDYGYTF
CDR3nt: TGTGCCAGCAGCTTAGCTCCCAGATGGGACTATGGCTACACCTTC

j_gene: TRBJ2-7
v_gene: TRBV27
len: 18
abundance: .
d_gene: TRBD1
CDR3aa: CASRRADRGDIIPYEQYF
CDR3nt: TGTGCCAGCAGGAGAGCGGACAGGGGAGACATAATTCCCTACGAGCAGTACTTC

j_gene: TRBJ2-5
v_gene: TRBV6-5
len: 16
abundance: few
d_gene: TRBD2
CDR3aa: CASSYDSGGLEETQYF
CDR3nt: TGTGCCAGCAGTTACGATAGCGGGGGGTTGGAAGAGACCCAGTACTTC

j_gene: TRBJ2-5
v_gene: TRBV5-1
len: 15
abundance: .
d_gene: TRBD2
CDR3aa: CASSPPTSSQETQYF
CDR3nt: TGCGCCAGCAGCCCCCCGACTAGCTCCCAAGAGACCCAGTACTTC

j_gene: TRBJ2-3
v_gene: TRBV9
len: 16
abundance: .
d_gene: .
CDR3aa: CASSVANRLITDTQYF
CDR3nt: TGTGCCAGCAGCGTAGCTAATCGACTAATCACAGATACGCAGTATTTT

j_gene: TRBJ2-7
v_gene: TRBV30
len: 12
abundance: .
d_gene: TRBD1
CDR3aa: CAWKAGGYEQYF
CDR3nt: TGTGCCTGGAAAGCAGGGGGCTACGAGCAGTACTTC

j_gene: TRBJ2-1
v_gene: TRBV20-1
len: 14
abundance: .
d_gene: .
CDR3aa: CRASRLEGGDEQFF
CDR3nt: TGCAGGGCTAGTAGGCTCGAAGGTGGCGATGAGCAGTTCTTC

j_gene: TRBJ2-3
v_gene: TRBV20-1
len: 10
abundance: .
d_gene: TRBD1
CDR3aa: CSAPRGPQYF
CDR3nt: TGCAGTGCCCCAAGGGGGCCGCAGTATTTT

j_gene: TRBJ1-1
v_gene: TRBV20-1
len: 15
abundance: .
d_gene: .
CDR3aa: CSARDDGEYNTEAFF
CDR3nt: TGCAGTGCTAGAGATGACGGTGAATACAACACTGAAGCTTTCTTT

j_gene: TRBJ2-3
v_gene: TRBV29-1
len: 14
abundance: .
d_gene: .
CDR3aa: CSVQGGGRGDTQYF
CDR3nt: TGCAGCGTCCAGGGCGGGGGCCGTGGGGATACGCAGTATTTT

j_gene: TRBJ2-1
v_gene: TRBV9
len: 14
abundance: .
d_gene: .
CDR3aa: CASAKTRPGNEQFF
CDR3nt: TGTGCCAGCGCGAAGACCCGCCCGGGGAATGAGCAGTTCTTC

j_gene: TRBJ2-7
v_gene: TRBV6-6
len: 14
abundance: few
d_gene: .
CDR3aa: CASSPAPDRSEQYF
CDR3nt: TGTGCCAGCAGCCCCGCGCCTGACAGATCCGAACAGTACTTC

j_gene: TRBJ1-4
v_gene: TRBV27
len: 16
abundance: .
d_gene: .
CDR3aa: CASSLLGLRSNEKLFF
CDR3nt: TGTGCCAGCAGTTTACTGGGACTTAGATCTAATGAAAAACTGTTTTTT

j_gene: TRBJ2-1
v_gene: TRBV6-5
len: 17
abundance: .
d_gene: TRBD2
CDR3aa: CASSYSPTGGIYNEQFF
CDR3nt: TGTGCCAGCAGTTACTCCCCTACGGGGGGGATCTACAATGAGCAGTTCTTC

j_gene: TRBJ2-2
v_gene: TRBV20-1
len: 13
abundance: .
d_gene: .
CDR3aa: CSAHVPNTGELFF
CDR3nt: TGCAGTGCCCATGTCCCGAACACCGGGGAGCTGTTTTTT

j_gene: TRBJ2-7
v_gene: TRBV4-3
len: 15
abundance: few
d_gene: .
CDR3aa: CASSQEARRAFEQYF
CDR3nt: TGCGCCAGCAGCCAAGAGGCTAGAAGAGCGTTCGAGCAGTACTTC

j_gene: TRBJ2-3
v_gene: TRBV9
len: 20
abundance: .
d_gene: TRBD1
CDR3aa: CASSVASETGGSYHRDTQYF
CDR3nt: TGTGCCAGCAGCGTAGCTAGTGAGACAGGGGGGTCTTATCATAGAGATACGCAGTATTTT

j_gene: TRBJ2-6
v_gene: TRBV1
len: 18
abundance: .
d_gene: .
CDR3aa: CTSRGLGCAQSRANVLTF
CDR3nt: TGCACCAGCAGGGGGCTTGGTTGTGCACAAAGTCGGGCCAACGTCCTGACTTTC

j_gene: TRBJ2-6
v_gene: TRBV19
len: 19
abundance: .
d_gene: .
CDR3aa: CASSPRGTNHQSRANVLTF
CDR3nt: TGTGCCAGTAGTCCTCGGGGGACAAATCACCAAAGTCGGGCCAACGTCCTGACTTTC

j_gene: TRBJ1-5
v_gene: TRBV12-3/TRBV12-4
len: 14
abundance: .
d_gene: TRBD1
CDR3aa: CASSPGQGNQPQHF
CDR3nt: TGTGCCAGCAGTCCCGGACAGGGCAATCAGCCCCAGCATTTT

j_gene: TRBJ1-2
v_gene: TRBV24-1
len: 13
abundance: .
d_gene: TRBD1
CDR3aa: CATSDSGGNGYTF
CDR3nt: TGTGCCACCAGTGATTCAGGGGGCAATGGCTACACCTTC

j_gene: TRBJ2-3
v_gene: TRBV20-1
len: 19
abundance: .
d_gene: TRBD2
CDR3aa: CSARVAGGAYRRGTDTQYF
CDR3nt: TGCAGTGCTAGAGTAGCGGGGGGTGCTTACCGACGGGGTACAGATACGCAGTATTTT

j_gene: TRBJ1-2
v_gene: TRBV20-1
len: 15
abundance: .
d_gene: .
CDR3aa: CSAIRLEVRNYGYTF
CDR3nt: TGCAGTGCTATAAGACTGGAAGTGAGGAACTATGGCTACACCTTC

j_gene: TRBJ1-1
v_gene: TRBV14
len: 15
abundance: .
d_gene: TRBD1
CDR3aa: CASSYNRGPFSGAFF
CDR3nt: TGTGCCAGCAGCTATAACAGGGGGCCTTTTAGTGGAGCTTTCTTT

j_gene: TRBJ2-2
v_gene: TRBV27
len: 17
abundance: .
d_gene: .
CDR3aa: CASSFQGQGINTGELVF
CDR3nt: TGTGCCAGCAGTTTCCAAGGCCAGGGGATCAACACCGGGGAGCTGGTTTTT

j_gene: TRBJ1-2
v_gene: TRBV13
len: 15
abundance: .
d_gene: TRBD1
CDR3aa: CASSLDDRGYYGYTF
CDR3nt: TGTGCCAGCAGCTTAGATGACAGGGGGTACTATGGCTACACCTTC

j_gene: TRBJ1-5
v_gene: TRBV6-6
len: 14
abundance: .
d_gene: TRBD1
CDR3aa: CASSSDRGNQPQHF
CDR3nt: TGTGCCAGCAGTTCGGACAGGGGGAATCAGCCCCAGCATTTT

j_gene: TRBJ1-3
v_gene: TRBV3-1
len: 18
abundance: .
d_gene: .
CDR3aa: CASSRGSPIYHARNTIYF
CDR3nt: TGTGCCAGCAGCCGGGGAAGTCCCATTTACCACGCACGAAACACCATATATTTT

j_gene: TRBJ1-2
v_gene: TRBV28
len: 14
abundance: few
d_gene: TRBD1
CDR3aa: CASSIDRANYGYTF
CDR3nt: TGTGCCAGCAGTATAGACAGGGCTAACTATGGCTACACCTTC

j_gene: TRBJ2-2
v_gene: TRBV27
len: 13
abundance: .
d_gene: .
CDR3aa: CASSLVHTGELFF
CDR3nt: TGTGCCAGCAGTTTAGTACACACCGGGGAGCTGTTTTTT

j_gene: TRBJ2-1
v_gene: TRBV9
len: 15
abundance: .
d_gene: .
CDR3aa: CASSVATKGGGEQFF
CDR3nt: TGTGCCAGCAGCGTAGCTACGAAGGGAGGGGGTGAGCAGTTCTTC

j_gene: TRBJ2-7
v_gene: TRBV20-1
len: 15
abundance: .
d_gene: TRBD2
CDR3aa: CSARDQLAGRYEQYF
CDR3nt: TGCAGTGCTAGAGATCAACTAGCGGGGAGATACGAGCAGTACTTC

j_gene: TRBJ2-3
v_gene: TRBV6-6
len: 10
abundance: .
d_gene: .
CDR3aa: CASSFSAQYF
CDR3nt: TGTGCCAGCAGTTTCTCTGCGCAGTATTTT

j_gene: TRBJ1-3
v_gene: TRBV13
len: 17
abundance: once
d_gene: TRBD1
CDR3aa: CASSSPADRVEGNTIYF
CDR3nt: TGTGCCAGCAGCTCTCCCGCCGACAGGGTGGAAGGAAACACCATATATTTT

j_gene: TRBJ1-1
v_gene: TRBV29-1
len: 10
abundance: .
d_gene: .
CDR3aa: CSVDPPGAFF
CDR3nt: TGCAGCGTCGATCCACCGGGAGCTTTCTTT

j_gene: TRBJ2-7
v_gene: TRBV27
len: 17
abundance: .
d_gene: TRBD1
CDR3aa: CASSKTEWGTGGYEQYF
CDR3nt: TGTGCCAGCAGTAAGACCGAATGGGGGACAGGGGGATACGAGCAGTACTTC